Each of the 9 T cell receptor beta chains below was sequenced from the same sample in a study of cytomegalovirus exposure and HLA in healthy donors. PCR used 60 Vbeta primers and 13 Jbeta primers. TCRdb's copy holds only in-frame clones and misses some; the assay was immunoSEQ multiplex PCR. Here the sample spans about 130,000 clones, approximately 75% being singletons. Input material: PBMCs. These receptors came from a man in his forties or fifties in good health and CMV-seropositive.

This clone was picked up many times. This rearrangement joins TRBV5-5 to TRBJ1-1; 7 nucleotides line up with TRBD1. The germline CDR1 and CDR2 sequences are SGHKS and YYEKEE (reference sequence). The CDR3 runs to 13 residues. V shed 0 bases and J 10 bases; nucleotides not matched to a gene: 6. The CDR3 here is CASSLVGTAAAFF. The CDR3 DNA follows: TGTGCCAGCAGCTTGGTGGGGACAGCGGCAGCTTTCTTT.

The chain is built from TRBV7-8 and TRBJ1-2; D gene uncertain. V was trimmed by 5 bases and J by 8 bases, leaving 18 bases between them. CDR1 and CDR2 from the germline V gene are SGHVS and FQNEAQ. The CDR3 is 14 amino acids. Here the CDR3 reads CASSPTGELPGYTF. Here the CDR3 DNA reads TGTGCCAGCAGCCCCACGGGAGAATTGCCCGGCTACACCTTC.

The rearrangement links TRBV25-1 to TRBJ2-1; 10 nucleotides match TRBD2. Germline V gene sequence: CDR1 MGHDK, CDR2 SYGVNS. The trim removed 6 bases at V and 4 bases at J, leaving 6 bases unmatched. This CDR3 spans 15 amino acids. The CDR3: CASRLAGGRYNEQFF. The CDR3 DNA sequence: TGTGCCAGCAGGTTAGCGGGGGGCCGTTACAATGAGCAGTTCTTC.

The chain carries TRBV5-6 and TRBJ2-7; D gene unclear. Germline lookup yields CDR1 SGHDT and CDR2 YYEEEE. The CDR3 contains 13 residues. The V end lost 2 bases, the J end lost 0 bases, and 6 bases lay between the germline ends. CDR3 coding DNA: TGTGCCAGCAGCTTTAAGAGCTCCTACGAGCAGTACTTC. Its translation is CASSFKSSYEQYF.

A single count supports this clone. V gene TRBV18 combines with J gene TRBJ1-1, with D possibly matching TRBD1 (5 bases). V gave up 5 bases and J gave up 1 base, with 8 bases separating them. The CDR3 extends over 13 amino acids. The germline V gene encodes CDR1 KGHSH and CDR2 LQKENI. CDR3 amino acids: CASSTDRNTEAFF. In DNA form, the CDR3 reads TGTGCCAGCTCAACAGACAGGAACACTGAAGCTTTCTTT.

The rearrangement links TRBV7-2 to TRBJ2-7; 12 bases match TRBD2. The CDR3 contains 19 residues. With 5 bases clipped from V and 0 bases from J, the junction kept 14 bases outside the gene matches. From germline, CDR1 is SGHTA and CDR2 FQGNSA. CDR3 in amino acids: CASSPPPGTSGYYSYEQYF. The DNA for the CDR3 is TGTGCCAGCAGCCCACCCCCAGGGACTAGCGGGTACTACTCCTACGAGCAGTACTTC.

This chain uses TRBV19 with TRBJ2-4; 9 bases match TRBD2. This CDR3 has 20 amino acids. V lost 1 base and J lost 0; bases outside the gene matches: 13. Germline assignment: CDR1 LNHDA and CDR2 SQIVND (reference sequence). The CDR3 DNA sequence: TGTGCCAGTAGTATAGGCGGGAGGGGGGGAACCCAACTAGCCAAAAACATTCAGTACTTC. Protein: CASSIGGRGGTQLAKNIQYF.

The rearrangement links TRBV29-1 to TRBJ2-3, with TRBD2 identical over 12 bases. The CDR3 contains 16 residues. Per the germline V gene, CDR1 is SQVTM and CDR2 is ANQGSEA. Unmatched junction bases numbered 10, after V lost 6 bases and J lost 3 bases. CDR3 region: CSVAASGRAWTDTQYF. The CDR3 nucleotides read TGCAGCGTCGCTGCTAGCGGGAGGGCCTGGACAGATACGCAGTATTTT.

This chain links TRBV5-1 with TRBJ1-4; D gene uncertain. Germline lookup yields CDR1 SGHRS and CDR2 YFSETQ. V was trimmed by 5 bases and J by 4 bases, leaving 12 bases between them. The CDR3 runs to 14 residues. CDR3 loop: CASRAVPLNEKLFF. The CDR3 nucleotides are TGCGCCAGCAGGGCAGTGCCTCTTAATGAAAAACTGTTTTTT.